This entry lists 8 T cell receptor beta chains sequenced from one sample in a study of shared clonotypes between healthy human individuals. Generated by immunoSEQ multiplex PCR, the TCRdb table keeps only in-frame clones and is missing some. Among around 340,000 clones listed, around four fifths were seen once. Sequences were obtained from memory CD4+ T cells sorted from blood. The sample's subset: CD45RA-negative fraction. These receptors all come from a man aged 25 to 40 in good health.

This clone was seen a handful of times. This sequence joins TRBV2 and TRBJ1-5, with D unclear. V gave up 4 bases and J gave up 9 bases, with 13 bases separating them. The CDR3 runs to 13 residues. Germline values: CDR1 SNHLY, CDR2 FYNNEI. The CDR3 loop reads CASSVHEQGPQHF. The CDR3 DNA reads as TGTGCCAGCAGTGTCCACGAACAAGGGCCCCAGCATTTT. The variable domain in full, completed from reference TRBV2 and TRBJ1-5, reads EPEVTQTPSHQVTQMGQEVILRCVPISNHLYFYWYRQILGQKVEFLVSFYNNEISEKSEIFDDQFSVERPDGSNFTLKIRSTKLEDSAMYFCASSVHEQGPQHFGDGTRLSIL.

This clone appeared a single time. This could be a read error, since a much larger clone is one nucleotide away. This same CDR3 is encoded by further DNA sequences in the sample. The chain employs TRBV5-5 and TRBJ1-5; D is undetermined. V was shortened by 0 bases and J by 2 bases, with 6 bases between the two germline ends. This CDR3 is built from 14 residues. The V gene's germline CDR1 is SGHKS and CDR2 YYEKEE (reference sequence). This chain's CDR3 is CASSLGGGNQPQHF. Written as DNA, the CDR3 is TGTGCCAGCAGCTTGGGGGGTGGCAATCAGCCCCAGCATTTT.

J is TRBJ2-6 and V is TRBV5-4, with D unclear. V was trimmed by 0 bases and J by 1 base, leaving 5 bases between them. CDR3 length: 15 amino acids. Looked up from germline, CDR1 is SGHNT and CDR2 is YYREEE (reference sequence). The CDR3 nucleotides read TGTGCCAGCAGCTTGGTCGGTTCTGGGGCCAACGTCCTGACTTTC. Protein sequence: CASSLVGSGANVLTF.

This chain connects TRBV11-2 to TRBJ2-7, with 10 positions matching TRBD1. Trimming took 3 bases from V and 6 from J; bases not matched to a gene: 8. Germline V gene data show CDR1 as SGHAT and CDR2 as FQNNGV. The CDR3 loop spans 15 amino acids. CDR3 DNA sequence: TGTGCCAGCAGCTTTAATCCGGACAGGGGGTCCGAGCAGTACTTC. Its translation: CASSFNPDRGSEQYF.

In its sample, this clone was seen a few times. The chain has TRBV19 and TRBJ1-5; 7 bases fit TRBD1. Germline assignment: CDR1 LNHDA and CDR2 SQIVND (reference sequence). The CDR3 runs 13 residues. V shed 6 bases and J 6 bases; nucleotides not matched to a gene: 5. The CDR3 nucleotides are TGTGCCAGTAGGAGGGGGCCGGCTCAGCCCCAGCATTTT. Translated, it gives CASRRGPAQPQHF.

In this sample, this clone turned up a few times. This chain uses TRBV28 with TRBJ2-3, with D perhaps given as TRBD1 or TRBD2 (5 bases each). The CDR3 consists of 15 residues. Germline-derived CDR1 and CDR2 are MDHEN and SYDVKM. The V gene lost 7 bases and the J gene lost 1 base, with 15 bases spanning the gap. Here the CDR3 reads CASNRGDTGTDTQYF. CDR3 DNA sequence: TGTGCCAGCAATAGGGGAGATACGGGCACAGATACGCAGTATTTT.

This clone occurred many times. The CDR3 DNA sequence: TGTGCCAGCAGTGGGACAATCCCTAATGAAAAACTGTTTTTT. It translates to CASSGTIPNEKLFF. The chain is built from TRBV2 and TRBJ1-4; possible D gene TRBD1, 5 bases. Deletions cut 4 bases from V and 3 bases from J, with 9 bases between. This CDR3 contains 14 residues. Germline assignment: CDR1 SNHLY and CDR2 FYNNEI.

This chain uses TRBV7-9 with TRBJ2-7; no firm D call. The CDR3 length is 13 residues. The germline V gene has CDR1 SEHNR and CDR2 FQNEAQ (reference sequence). V lost 0 bases and J lost 3, with 6 bases in between. The CDR3 protein is CASSLAGSYEQYF. The CDR3 coding sequence is TGTGCCAGCAGCTTAGCGGGCAGCTACGAGCAGTACTTC.